This T cell receptor (beta chain) came from a study of blood T cell repertoires in COVID-19. The overall study: COVID-19 samples, acute and convalescent, were from the United States, Italy and Spain. PBMCs, B-cell-depleted T cells, or T cells were the source of the cDNA or gDNA that made up the material.

Measured with immunoSEQ multiplex PCR; TCRdb has only the in-frame clones, and not every one. This sample yields tens of thousands of clones, of which about 90% are seen a single time; approximately 4% belongs to the top ten. This receptor was obtained from a human donor in a cohort sampled during active COVID-19. Specimen: peripheral blood.

CDR3 loop: CASRAGAYNEQFF. The CDR3 bases are TGTGCCAGCAGGGCCGGAGCCTACAATGAGCAGTTCTTC. The chain carries TRBV7-9 and TRBJ2-1; no firm D call. This CDR3 contains 13 residues. Trimming shortened V by 6 bases and J by 2 bases, and 8 bases separated the two germline ends. Looked up from germline, CDR1 is SEHNR and CDR2 is FQNEAQ (reference sequence).